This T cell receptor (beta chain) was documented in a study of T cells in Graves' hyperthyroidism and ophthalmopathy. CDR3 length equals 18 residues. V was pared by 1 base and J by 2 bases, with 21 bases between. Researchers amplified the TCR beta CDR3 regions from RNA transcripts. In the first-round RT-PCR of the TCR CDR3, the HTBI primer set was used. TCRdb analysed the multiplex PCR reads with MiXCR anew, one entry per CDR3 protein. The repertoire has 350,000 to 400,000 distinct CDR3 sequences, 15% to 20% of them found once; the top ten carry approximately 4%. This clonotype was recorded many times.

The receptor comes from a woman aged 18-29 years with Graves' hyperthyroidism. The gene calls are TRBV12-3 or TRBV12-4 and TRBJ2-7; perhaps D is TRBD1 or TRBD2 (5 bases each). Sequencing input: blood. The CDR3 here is CASSLGLILGTAPYEQYF. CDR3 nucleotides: TGTGCCAGCAGTTTAGGTCTAATCTTGGGGACGGCACCCTACGAGCAGTACTTC.